The source of this T cell receptor beta chain is a study of blood T cell repertoires in COVID-19 (dated by TCRdb to between 2020 and 2021). Describing the broader study: Samples from collaborators originated in the United States, Italy and Spain and spanned both the acute and convalescent phases of COVID-19. The repertoires were made available in a free public database intended to serve as a resource for research on the immune response to SARS-CoV-2. Subjects who had been exposed to COVID-19, were actively infected with it, or had recovered from it provided the deeply sampled blood TCRbeta repertoires that made up the dataset. The sample metadata nearly always contained a de-identified subject ID, COVID-19 status, age in years and sex. Where available, HLA class I and class II types were taken from metadata supplied by the sample provider and were not determined by assay-based typing. Samples came from the ongoing ImmuneRACE study (first 160 participants) plus 1,254 subjects from 6 global collaborators. The prospective study material was composed of cDNA or gDNA derived from T cells, B-cell-depleted T cells, or PBMCs. Study-wide findings and limitations: Clinical and demographic metadata were provided uncurated, with the amount varying by source and participant.

TCRbeta CDR3 regions were amplified from genomic DNA by means of the immunoSEQ Assay, a bias-controlled multiplex PCR. The authors processed their data as follows. The number of nucleated cells in each sample was estimated by amplification of reference gene primers within the assay. To quantify the absolute abundance of each unique TCRbeta CDR3 rearrangement, sequence reads were collapsed and filtered. Productive Simpson clonality was computed per sample as the square root of Simpson's diversity index over productive rearrangements. TCRdb holds this immuneACCESS table with in-frame rearrangements only. Some clones are missing; in checked studies, unresolved V genes explain under half, and the rest has no known cause. The DNA was the basis for D and trimming; V, J and clone size are from that table. Within this sample are about 230,000 clones, with about 87% of them counted one time only. The ten largest clones add up to under 4.5% of the sample.

About this clone itself: Its antigen specificity is not known. No per-base quality is available; no much larger clone lies one base away.

Enrolling through a virtual design, the prospective study's participants ranged in age from roughly 18 to 100 years and lived across about two dozen United States geographic areas. Cohort assignment in the prospective study relied on participant-reported clinical history from a screening survey and a study questionnaire. Exposed participants had been in contact with someone with a PCR-confirmed or clinician-diagnosed COVID-19 case within 2 weeks of study entry. Mobile phlebotomists in the prospective study collected whole blood, serum and a nasopharyngeal or oropharyngeal swab from every participant. Participants in the prospective study had the option to provide additional blood draws and questionnaires over a roughly 2-month period. Blood samples from the prospective study were shipped frozen or at room temperature prior to DNA extraction. The germline V end is reduced by 4 bases and the J end by 2 bases; junction bases left unmatched: 7. Looking up the germline V gene (reference sequence) yields CDR1 LGHDT and CDR2 YNNKEL. From the cysteine up to the phenylalanine, the CDR3 has a length of 16 residues. Solely the CDR3 DNA is kept, with 48 bases framed from the first base.

The clonotype originates from a woman aged 25 to 39 who had been exposed to COVID-19. Rearrangement joined TRBV3-1 (or the pseudogene TRBV3-2) to TRBJ2-1; TRBD2 matches 8 bases in the middle. Sequenced input: PBMCs or T cells enriched from blood (not recorded which). The sequence in DNA is TGTGCCAGCAGCCGGCGAAGCGGGAGCACCTACAATGAGCAGTTCTTC. It codes for CASSRRSGSTYNEQFF.